This T cell receptor (beta chain) was sequenced for a study of post-analysis software for immune sequencing data. Study conclusions and caveats: TRBV5-6, TRBV5-1 and TRBV20-1 belonged to a set of roughly 5 TRBV segments that were more frequent in patients than controls.

Concerning this clonotype: The antigen is unknown.

V trimming: 4 bases; J trimming: 14 bases; junction bases outside the gene matches: 8. The V gene's germline CDR1 is SGHRS and CDR2 YFSETQ. The CDR3 is 13 residues long. Researchers reported that TCR beta cDNA libraries carried unique molecular identifiers. TCRdb reprocessed the PCR reads with MiXCR, giving one entry per CDR3 protein. The top ten clones hold 4.6% of a sample with about 820,000 distinct CDR3 sequences, 53% of them seen once. V and J are TRBV5-1 and TRBJ1-6, with TRBD1 matching 8 bases. The sequencing sample was made of blood. The receptor's source is a girl aged 5-17 years with multiple sclerosis. CDR3 protein: CASSVGTGHSLHF. CDR3 nucleotides: TGCGCCAGCAGCGTAGGGACAGGCCATTCCCTCCACTTT.